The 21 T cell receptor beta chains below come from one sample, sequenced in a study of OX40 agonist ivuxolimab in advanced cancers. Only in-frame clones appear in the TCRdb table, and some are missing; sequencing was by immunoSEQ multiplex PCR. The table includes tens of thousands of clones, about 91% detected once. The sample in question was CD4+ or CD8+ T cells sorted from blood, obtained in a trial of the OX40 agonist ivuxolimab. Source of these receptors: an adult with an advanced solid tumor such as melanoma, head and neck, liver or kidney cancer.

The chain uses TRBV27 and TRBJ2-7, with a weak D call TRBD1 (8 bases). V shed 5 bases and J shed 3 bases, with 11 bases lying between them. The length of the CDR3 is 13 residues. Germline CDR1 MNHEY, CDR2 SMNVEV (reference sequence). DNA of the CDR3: TGTGCCAGCAGTACAGGGGGGGTCTACGAGCAGTACGTC. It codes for CASSTGGVYEQYV.

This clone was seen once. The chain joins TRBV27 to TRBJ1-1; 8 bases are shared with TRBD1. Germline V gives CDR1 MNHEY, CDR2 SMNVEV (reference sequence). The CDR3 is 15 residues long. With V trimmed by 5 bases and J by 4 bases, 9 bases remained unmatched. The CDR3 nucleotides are TGTGCCAGCAGTCCCGACAGGGGAAGGGGCACTGAAGCTTTCTTT. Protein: CASSPDRGRGTEAFF.

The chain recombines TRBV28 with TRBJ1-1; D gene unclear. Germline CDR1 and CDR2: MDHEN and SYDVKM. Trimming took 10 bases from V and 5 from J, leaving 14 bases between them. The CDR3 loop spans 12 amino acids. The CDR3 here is CATNAEGTEAFF. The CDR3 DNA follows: TGTGCCACCAACGCGGAAGGGACTGAAGCTTTCTTT.

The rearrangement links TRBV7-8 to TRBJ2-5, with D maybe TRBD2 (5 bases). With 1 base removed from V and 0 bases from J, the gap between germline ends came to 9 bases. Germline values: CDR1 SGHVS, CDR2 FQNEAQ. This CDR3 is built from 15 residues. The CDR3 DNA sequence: TGTGCCAGCAGCTTAGTTCCGGGGTACCAAGAGACCCAGTACTTC. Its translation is CASSLVPGYQETQYF. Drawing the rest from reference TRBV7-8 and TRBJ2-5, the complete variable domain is GAGVSQSPRYKVAKRGQDVALRCDPISGHVSLFWYQQALGQGPEFLTYFQNEAQLDKSGLPSDRFFAERPEGSVSTLKIQRTQQEDSAVYLCASSLVPGYQETQYFGPGTRLLVL.

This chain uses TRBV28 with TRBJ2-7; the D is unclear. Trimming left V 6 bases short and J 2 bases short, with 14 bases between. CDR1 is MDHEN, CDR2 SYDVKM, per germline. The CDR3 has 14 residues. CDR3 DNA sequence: TGTGCCAGCAGGCACAGAGGACCGACCTACGAGCAGTACGTC. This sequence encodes CASRHRGPTYEQYV.

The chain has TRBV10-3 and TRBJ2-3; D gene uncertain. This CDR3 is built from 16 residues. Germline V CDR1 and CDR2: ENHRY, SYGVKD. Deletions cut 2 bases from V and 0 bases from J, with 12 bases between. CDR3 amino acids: CAISEDLGGSTDTQYF. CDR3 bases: TGTGCCATCAGTGAGGATTTGGGCGGAAGCACAGATACGCAGTATTTT.

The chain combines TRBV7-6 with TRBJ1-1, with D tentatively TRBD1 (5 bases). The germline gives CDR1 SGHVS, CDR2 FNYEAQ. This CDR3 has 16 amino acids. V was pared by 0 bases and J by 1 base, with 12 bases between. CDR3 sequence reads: CASSLAPPGTNTEAFF. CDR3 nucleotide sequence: TGTGCCAGCAGCTTAGCTCCCCCAGGGACGAACACTGAAGCTTTCTTT.

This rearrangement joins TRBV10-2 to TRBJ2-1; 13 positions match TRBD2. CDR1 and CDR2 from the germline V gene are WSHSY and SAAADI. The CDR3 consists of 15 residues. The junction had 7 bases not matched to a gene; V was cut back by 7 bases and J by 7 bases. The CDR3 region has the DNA TGCGCCAGCACCCGGACTAGCGGGAGTTGGAATGAGCAGTTCTTC. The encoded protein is CASTRTSGSWNEQFF.

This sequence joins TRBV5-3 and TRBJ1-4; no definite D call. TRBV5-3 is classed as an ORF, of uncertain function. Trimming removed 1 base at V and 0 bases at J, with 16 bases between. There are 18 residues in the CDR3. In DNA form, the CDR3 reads TGTGCCAGAAGCTTGTCGTCCCAGGAGAGTGCAACTAATGAAAAACTGTTTTTT. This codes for CARSLSSQESATNEKLFF.

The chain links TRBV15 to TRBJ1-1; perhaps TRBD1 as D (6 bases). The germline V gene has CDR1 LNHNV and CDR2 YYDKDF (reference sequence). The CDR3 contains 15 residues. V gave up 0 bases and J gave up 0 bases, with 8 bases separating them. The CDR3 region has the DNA TGTGCCACCAGCAGAGAGGACAGAATGAACACTGAAGCTTTCTTT. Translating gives CATSREDRMNTEAFF.

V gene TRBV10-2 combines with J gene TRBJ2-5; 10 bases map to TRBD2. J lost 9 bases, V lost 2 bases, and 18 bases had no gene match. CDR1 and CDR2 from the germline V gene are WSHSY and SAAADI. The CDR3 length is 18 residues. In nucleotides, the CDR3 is TGCGCCAGCAGTGAGGGTCTAGCGGGGGCGCTGTCTGAGGCGGCCCAGTACTTC. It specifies CASSEGLAGALSEAAQYF.

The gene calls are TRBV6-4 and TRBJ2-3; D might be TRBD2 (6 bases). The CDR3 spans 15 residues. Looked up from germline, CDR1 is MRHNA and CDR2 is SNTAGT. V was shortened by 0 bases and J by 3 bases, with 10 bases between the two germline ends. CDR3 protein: CASSDSGGETDTQYF. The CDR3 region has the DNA TGTGCCAGCAGTGACTCAGGCGGGGAGACAGATACGCAGTATTTT.

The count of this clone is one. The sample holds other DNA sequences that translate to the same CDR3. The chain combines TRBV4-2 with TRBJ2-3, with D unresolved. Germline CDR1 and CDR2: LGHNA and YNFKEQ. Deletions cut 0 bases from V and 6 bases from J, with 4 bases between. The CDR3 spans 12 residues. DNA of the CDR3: TGTGCCAGCAGCCAAGAGAGGGATACGCAGTATTTT. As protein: CASSQERDTQYF.

In DNA, the CDR3 is TGTGCCAGCAACCCTAGGGCCAGGGAGACCCAGTACTTC. The encoded protein is CASNPRARETQYF. The chain joins TRBV2 to TRBJ2-5, with D uncertain. Germline loops: CDR1 SNHLY, CDR2 FYNNEI. Trimming stripped 7 bases from V and 5 bases from J, with 14 bases between. This CDR3 is 13 amino acids long.

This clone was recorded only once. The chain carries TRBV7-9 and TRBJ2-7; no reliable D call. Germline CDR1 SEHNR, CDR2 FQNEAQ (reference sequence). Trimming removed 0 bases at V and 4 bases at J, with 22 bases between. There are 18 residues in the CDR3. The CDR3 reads CASSLAVDLGPKSYEQYV. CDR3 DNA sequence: TGTGCCAGCAGCTTAGCTGTTGATCTAGGACCGAAGAGTTACGAGCAGTACGTC.

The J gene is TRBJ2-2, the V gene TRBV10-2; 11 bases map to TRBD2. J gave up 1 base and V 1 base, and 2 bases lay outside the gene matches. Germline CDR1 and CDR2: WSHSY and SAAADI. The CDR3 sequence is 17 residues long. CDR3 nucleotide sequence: TGCGCCAGCAGTGAGTGGGGACTAGCGGAGAACACCGGGGAGCTGTTTTTT. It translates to CASSEWGLAENTGELFF.

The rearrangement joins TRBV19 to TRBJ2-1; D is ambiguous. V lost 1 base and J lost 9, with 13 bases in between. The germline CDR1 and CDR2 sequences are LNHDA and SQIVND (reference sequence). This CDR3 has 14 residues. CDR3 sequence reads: CASSIAPGPPEQFF. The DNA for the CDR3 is TGTGCCAGTAGTATAGCTCCGGGTCCCCCTGAGCAGTTCTTC.

Here the CDR3 reads CASSLGGSNEQFF. DNA for the CDR3: TGTGCCAGCAGCTTGGGAGGGTCCAATGAGCAGTTCTTC. This chain uses TRBV5-4 with TRBJ2-1, with TRBD2 as a possible D gene (5 bases). This CDR3 contains 13 residues. The germline V and J ends were trimmed by 0 bases and 6 bases, with 7 bases remaining between them. Germline CDR1 is SGHNT and CDR2 is YYREEE (reference sequence).

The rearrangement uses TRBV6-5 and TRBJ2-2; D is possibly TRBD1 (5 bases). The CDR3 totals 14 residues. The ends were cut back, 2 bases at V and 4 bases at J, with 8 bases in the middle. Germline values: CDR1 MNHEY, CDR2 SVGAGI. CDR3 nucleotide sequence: TGTGCCAGCAGTTACGACAGTGGCACCGGGGAGCTGTTTTTT. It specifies CASSYDSGTGELFF.

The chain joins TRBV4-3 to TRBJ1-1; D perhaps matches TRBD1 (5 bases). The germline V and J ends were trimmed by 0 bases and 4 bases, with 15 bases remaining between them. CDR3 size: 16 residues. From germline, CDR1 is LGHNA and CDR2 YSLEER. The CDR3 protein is CASSQDSRQSGTEAFF. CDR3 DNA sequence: TGCGCCAGCAGCCAAGATTCTAGACAGTCAGGCACTGAAGCTTTCTTT.

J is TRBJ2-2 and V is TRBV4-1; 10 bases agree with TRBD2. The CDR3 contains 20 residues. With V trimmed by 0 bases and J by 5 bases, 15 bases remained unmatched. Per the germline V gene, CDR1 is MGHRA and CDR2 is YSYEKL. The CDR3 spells CASSQEGVKRGGVWTGELFF. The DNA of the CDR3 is TGCGCCAGCAGCCAAGAAGGGGTTAAGCGGGGGGGCGTTTGGACCGGGGAGCTGTTTTTT.